This TCR beta chain was obtained from a study of T cell responses to AZD1222 COVID-19 vaccine. General observations from the study: Spike-specific TCR depth and breadth grew after two AZD1222 doses. Mostly white British, mostly female donors; authors suggested clonal diversity may be underestimated.

Sequencing used immunoSEQ multiplex PCR; TCRdb keeps in-frame clones, though not all of them. The sample yields roughly 110,000 clones, approximately 92% seen once. Germline CDR1 and CDR2: SGHRS and YFSETQ. The CDR3 covers 15 residues. V was trimmed by 0 bases and J by 2 bases, leaving 10 bases between them. A word on this clone: Antigen specificity is unknown.

This clonotype was obtained from an adult who received the AZD1222 COVID-19 vaccine. Sequencing used peripheral blood, obtained 28 days after the second AZD1222 dose. The chain carries TRBV5-1 and TRBJ2-3; D unresolved. The CDR3 reads CASSLEWADTDTQYF. CDR3 nucleotide sequence: TGCGCCAGCAGCTTGGAGTGGGCGGACACAGATACGCAGTATTTT.